One and the same sample provided the 8 T cell receptor beta chains below, sequenced in a study of tissue T cells after allogeneic stem cell transplantation. The time point is: mouse harvest day 7 after allogeneic transplant. The graft held 10^6 splenic CD5+ T cells and 10^7 T-cell-depleted bone marrow cells. The assay was immunoSEQ multiplex PCR, and TCRdb's table has in-frame clones only and misses some. The sample has around 10,000 clones; under 40% are singletons. Sequencing was carried out using skin. The receptors shown here come from a female BALB/c mouse given C57BL/6 T cells with graft-versus-host disease after an allogeneic hematopoietic cell transplant.

This clone was seen only once. The germline and genes are mouse ones. The read terminates 1 residue before the CDR3 end, so the remaining end is supplied by the germline J gene. The V call is TRBV5, the J call TRBJ1-1; D remains unclear. There are 12 residues in the CDR3. Per the germline V gene, CDR1 is LGHNA and CDR2 is YNLKQL (reference sequence). V lost 2 bases, J lost 6 bases, and 7 bases lay in between. The CDR3 here is CASSQRRAEVFF. CDR3 bases read: TGTGCCAGCAGCCAAAGGAGGGCAGAAGTCTTC.

Turning to this clone: The gene names here belong to mouse. The read comes to an end 1 residue before the CDR3 does, leaving the germline J gene to fill in the end. This chain joins TRBV23 and TRBJ2-3; TRBD2, the table's D call, was not compared with the DNA. This CDR3 has 15 residues. Germline lookup yields CDR1 KGHTA and CDR2 FQNQQP. The sequenced CDR3 bases are TGCTCCAGCAGTCAATCGCCTGGGAGTGCAGAAACGCTGTAT. Its protein is CSSSQSPGSAETLY. The whole CDR3 protein reads CSSSQSPGSAETLYF.

Of note for this clone: Gene and germline names: mouse. Read sequence stops 1 residue before the CDR3 end, and the germline J gene provides the missing end. The chain recombines TRBV26 with TRBJ1-6, with a tentative D call TRBD1 (6 bases). TRBJ1-6 is an ORF for which the function is uncertain. The CDR3 runs to 13 residues. Germline V gene lookup returns CDR1 KGHPV and CDR2 FQNQEV (reference sequence). The V end lost 2 bases, the J end lost 8 bases, and 7 bases lay between the germline ends. The CDR3 DNA, read in part, is TGTGCCAGCAGTCTGAACAGGGATTCGCCCCTCTAC. As protein: CASSLNRDSPLY. The full CDR3 protein reads CASSLNRDSPLYF.

Remarks on this clone: All gene names here are mouse names. The read stops 1 residue short of the end of the CDR3; the missing end is completed from the germline J gene. The chain employs TRBV3 and TRBJ2-7, with TRBD2 matching over 11 bases. Germline-derived CDR1 and CDR2 are SNHLY and FYNGKV (reference sequence). The CDR3 consists of 14 residues. Trimming at V came to 5 bases and at J to 7 bases, leaving 7 bases not matched to a gene. CDR3 loop: CASSLDWGEREQYF. The sequenced CDR3 bases are TGTGCCAGCAGCCTGGACTGGGGGGAGAGAGAACAGTAC.

In its sample, this clone was seen a few times. Genes and germline are mouse. The CDR3 DNA, read in part, is TGTGCCAGCAGTCTGTCTGGGGGGGCGGGGGAAACGCTGTAT. It encodes CASSLSGGAGETLY. The whole CDR3 sequence is CASSLSGGAGETLYF. This chain joins TRBV26 and TRBJ2-3; TRBD2 aligns across 9 bases. The read ends 1 residue shy of where the CDR3 ends; the end is completed using the germline J gene. Trimming at V came to 0 bases and at J to 6 bases, leaving 4 bases not matched to a gene. The germline V gene encodes CDR1 KGHPV and CDR2 FQNQEV (reference sequence). The CDR3 is 15 amino acids.

Remarks on this clone: The genes are named according to mouse. The read ends 1 residue early relative to the CDR3; the germline J gene fills the gap. This chain uses TRBV12-1 with TRBJ2-2; D unclear. V shed 0 bases and J shed 0 bases, with 7 bases lying between them. CDR1 and CDR2 from the germline V gene are SGHSN and HYEKVE. This CDR3 is 15 amino acids long. CDR3 sequence: CASSLGRSNTGQLYF. The part of the CDR3 DNA that was read is TGTGCCAGCTCTCTCGGCAGGTCAAACACCGGGCAGCTCTAC.

By sample share, this clone is medium-sized. Gene names are the mouse ones. The read halts 1 residue ahead of the CDR3 end, with the missing end drawn from the germline J gene. V is TRBV13-3 and J is TRBJ1-5, with D unclear. This CDR3 has 12 amino acids. Trimming cost V 3 bases and J 2 bases, with 3 bases left between them. The germline V gene has CDR1 NNHDY and CDR2 SYVADS. The CDR3 bases that were read are TGTGCCAGCAGTGGACACAACCAGGCTCCGCTT. Its translation is CASSGHNQAPL. The whole CDR3 sequence reads CASSGHNQAPLF.

In the case of this clone: Gene names refer to mouse genes. The sequenced fragment ends 1 residue before the CDR3 boundary, so the rest is inferred from the germline J gene. This chain joins TRBV26 and TRBJ1-1; 8 bases agree with TRBD1. The length of the CDR3 is 14 residues. Germline V CDR1 and CDR2: KGHPV, FQNQEV (reference sequence). V shed 4 bases and J 4 bases; nucleotides not matched to a gene: 5. The DNA read from the CDR3 is TGTGCCAGCAGTCAGCAGGGGGCAGGCACAGAAGTCTTC. Translated: CASSQQGAGTEVF. The whole CDR3 is CASSQQGAGTEVFF.